This T cell receptor (beta chain) was retrieved from a study of shared clonotypes between healthy human individuals. The wider study: Each donor contributed plates that comprised three CD4 naive, three CD4 memory, two CD8 naive and one CD8 memory.

This clone has a single count. The CDR3 length is 14 residues. V was pared by 1 base and J by 10 bases, with 9 bases of the junction left unmatched. From germline, CDR1 is GTSNPN and CDR2 SVGIG (reference sequence). Both subsets, CD45RA+ naive and CD45RA-negative memory, were split from the CD4+ cells. Generated by immunoSEQ multiplex PCR, the TCRdb table keeps only in-frame clones and is missing some. Of about 2 million clones in the sample, about 95% were seen once. Sequencing input: naive CD4+ T cells sorted from blood. As to subset: CD45RA+ positively selected. The J gene is TRBJ1-4, the V gene TRBV30, with 7 bases fitting TRBD1. This sequence was found in a man between 18 and 35 years old in good health. CDR3 amino acids: CAWSGEGARGKLFF. CDR3 nucleotide sequence: TGTGCCTGGAGTGGGGAGGGGGCAAGGGGAAAACTGTTTTTT. Looking up the rest from reference TRBV30 and TRBJ1-4 gives the full variable domain: SQTIHQWPATLVQPVGSPLSLECTVEGTSNPNLYWYRQAAGRGLQLLFYSVGIGQISSEVPQNLSASRPQDRQFILSSKKLLLSDSGFYLCAWSGEGARGKLFFGSGTQLSVL.